This section outlines one TCR beta chain sequence together with its context. Its antigen is not identified. TCRdb re-derived calls from the 5' RACE reads in MiXCR, one entry per CDR3 protein. The repertoire holds 350,000 to 450,000 distinct CDR3 sequences, with less than 20% as singletons. The germline V gene has CDR1 SGHRS and CDR2 YFSETQ. V shed 4 bases, J shed 5 bases, and the junction held 5 bases outside the gene matches. CDR3 length: 14 residues. This specimen comes from a study of identical twins. Study findings and constraints: Within monozygotic twins, out-of-frame TCR alpha sharing was underestimated by the models. In zero-insertion analyses, partial confounding could arise from invariant MAIT and iNKT cells. Some out-of-frame alpha sequences were shared by twins, and these showed excess low generation probability. Abundant cord blood beta clonotypes carried fewer insertions; memory repertoires showed none.

This receptor was obtained from a man between 50 and 59 years old in good health. This chain connects TRBV5-1 to TRBJ1-4, with 7 nucleotides matching TRBD1. The sample consisted of naive T cells sorted from blood. The CDR3 nucleotides read TGCGCCAGCAGCAAGGGACAGTTAAATGAAAAACTGTTTTTT. Translated, it gives CASSKGQLNEKLFF.